This T cell receptor (beta chain) originates from a study of blood T cell repertoires in COVID-19. About the study: COVID-19 samples from acute and convalescent phases originated in the United States, Italy and Spain.

Germline CDR1 and CDR2: MDHEN and SYDVKM. The V and J ends lost 6 bases and 5 bases respectively, with 14 bases between them. The CDR3 covers 13 residues. Per the original data handling: Quantification of nucleated cells was approximated via reference gene primer amplification. Assay used: immunoSEQ multiplex PCR; TCRdb lists only in-frame clones, some missing. V and J calls and clone size follow that table, whereas D and trimming were derived from the DNA. The sample lists 20,000 to 25,000 clones, 73% occurring once. This clone was observed at least ten times. The rearrangement links TRBV28 to TRBJ2-7, with D tentatively TRBD2 (5 bases). The source is a human donor in a cohort sampled during active or convalescent COVID-19. The sequenced material came from peripheral blood. The CDR3 nucleotides are TGTGCCAGCAGCCTCGGGGTAAACGACGAGCAGTACTTC. Its protein product is CASSLGVNDEQYF.